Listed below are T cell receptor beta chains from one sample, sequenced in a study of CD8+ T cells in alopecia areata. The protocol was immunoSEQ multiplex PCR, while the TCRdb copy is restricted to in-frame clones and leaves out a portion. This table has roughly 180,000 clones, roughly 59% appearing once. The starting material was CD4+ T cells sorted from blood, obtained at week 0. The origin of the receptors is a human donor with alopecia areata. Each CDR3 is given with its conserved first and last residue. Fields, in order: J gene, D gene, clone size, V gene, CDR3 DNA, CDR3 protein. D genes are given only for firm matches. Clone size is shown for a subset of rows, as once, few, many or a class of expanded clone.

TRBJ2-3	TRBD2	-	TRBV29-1	TGCAGCGTACGGACTAGCAACACAGATACGCAGTATTTT	CSVRTSNTDTQYF
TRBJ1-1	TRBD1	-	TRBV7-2	TGTGCCAGCAGCGTACAGGGGAGTAACACTGAAGCTTTCTTT	CASSVQGSNTEAFF
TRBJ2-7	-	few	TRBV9	TGTGCCAGCAGCGTAGGCCTAGTATCCACCGAGCAGTACTTC	CASSVGLVSTEQYF
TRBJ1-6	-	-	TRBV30	TGTGCCTGGAGCAGGGATAATTCACCCCTCCACTTT	CAWSRDNSPLHF
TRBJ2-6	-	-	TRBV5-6	TGTGCCAGCAGCTTAGCCGCAGGGACTGGGGCCAACGTCCTGACTTTC	CASSLAAGTGANVLTF
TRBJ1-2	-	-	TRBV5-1	TGCGCCAGCAGCTTGGATGGCGTCCTTGGCTACACCTTC	CASSLDGVLGYTF
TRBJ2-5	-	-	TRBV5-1	TGCGCCAGCAGCACGGGGAGTAAAGAGACCCAGTACTTC	CASSTGSKETQYF
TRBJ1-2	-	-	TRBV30	TGTGCCTGGAGTGTGAGGCCTGGCTATGGCTACACCTTC	CAWSVRPGYGYTF
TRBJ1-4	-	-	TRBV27	TGTGCCAGCAGTGGCAAGGGAAAACTGTTTTTT	CASSGKGKLFF
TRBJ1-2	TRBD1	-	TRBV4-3	TGCGCCAGCAGCCAGGCGGGACAGGGGATATATGGCTACACCTTC	CASSQAGQGIYGYTF
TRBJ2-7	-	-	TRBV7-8	TGTGCCAGCCGCGGGTACTCCTACGAGCAGTACTTC	CASRGYSYEQYF
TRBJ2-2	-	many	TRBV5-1	TGCGCCAGCAGCGCCGCCGGAACCGGGGAGCTGTTTTTT	CASSAAGTGELFF
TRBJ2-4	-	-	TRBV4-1	TGCGCCAGCAGCGCCGGGGGCAGCGGGTCCAAAAACATTCAGTACTTC	CASSAGGSGSKNIQYF
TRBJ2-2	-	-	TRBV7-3	TGTGCCAGCAGCTCAAACCCTTTAACCGGGGAGCTGTTTTTT	CASSSNPLTGELFF
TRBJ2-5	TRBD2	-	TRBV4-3	TGCGCCAGCAGCCAAGTCACTAGCGGGGGGAACCAAGAGACCCAGTACTTC	CASSQVTSGGNQETQYF
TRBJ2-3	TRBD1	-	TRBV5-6	TGTGCCAGCAGCCCCCTCCGGGACAGGAACACAGATACGCAGTATTTT	CASSPLRDRNTDTQYF
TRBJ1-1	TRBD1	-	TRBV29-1	TGCAGCGTTGAAGATCTTACAGGGGGCACTGAAGCTTTCTTT	CSVEDLTGGTEAFF
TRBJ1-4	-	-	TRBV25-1	TGTGCCAGCAGCATAGATGAAAAACTGTTTTTT	CASSIDEKLFF
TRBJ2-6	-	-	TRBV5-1	TGCGCCAGCAGCTCCCCAGGAGGGGCTGGGGCCAACGTCCTGACTTTC	CASSSPGGAGANVLTF
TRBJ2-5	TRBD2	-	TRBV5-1	TGCGCCAGTACCCCTGTAGCGGGGGCCGGTGAGACCCAGTACTTC	CASTPVAGAGETQYF
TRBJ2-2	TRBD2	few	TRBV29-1	TGCAGCGTTTTCCCCCGGGGGGTCACAACCGGGGAGCTGTTTTTT	CSVFPRGVTTGELFF
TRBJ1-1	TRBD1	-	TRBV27	TGTGCCAGCCAGAGTCAGGGGGACACTGAAGCTTTCTTT	CASQSQGDTEAFF
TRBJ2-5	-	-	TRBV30	TGTGCCTGGAGTGAGGCGGCAGTCCAAGAGACCCAGTACTTC	CAWSEAAVQETQYF
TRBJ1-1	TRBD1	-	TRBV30	TGTGCCTGGAGTGCCGGGACAGGGCACACTGAAGCTTTCTTT	CAWSAGTGHTEAFF
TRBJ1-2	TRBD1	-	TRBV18	TGTGCCAGCTCACCTGGGACAGGTCAATATGGCTACACCTTC	CASSPGTGQYGYTF
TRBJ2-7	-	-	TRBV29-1	TGCAGCGTTGCAGGGCTCACGTCTGGGGTGAAGCAGTACTTC	CSVAGLTSGVKQYF
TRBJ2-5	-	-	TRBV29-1	TGCAGCGTCCGAAGCGGGTCCGAGACCCAGTACTTC	CSVRSGSETQYF
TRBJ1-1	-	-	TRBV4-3	TGCGCCAGCAGCCAAGGACAGAACACTGAAGCTTTCTTT	CASSQGQNTEAFF
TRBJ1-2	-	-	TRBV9	TGTGCCAGCAGCGCCCATACAGCGGACAGAGCCTATGGCTACACCTTC	CASSAHTADRAYGYTF
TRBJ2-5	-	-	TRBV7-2	TGTGCCAGCAGCCGCCTTGGACAGACGATGTACTTC	CASSRLGQTMYF
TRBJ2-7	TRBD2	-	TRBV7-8	TGTGCCAGCAGCTCCACCGGGACTAGAAGCGAGCAGTACTTC	CASSSTGTRSEQYF
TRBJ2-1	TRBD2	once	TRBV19	TGTGCCAGTAGTCCCCCTAGCGGGGGGAGGAATGAGCAGTTCTTC	CASSPPSGGRNEQFF
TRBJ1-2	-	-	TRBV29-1	TGCAGCGTTGAAGTGCAGAGGGGCATAAATGGCTACACCTTC	CSVEVQRGINGYTF